This T cell receptor beta chain was documented in a study of blood T cell repertoires in COVID-19 (dated by TCRdb to 2018 to 2020). Describing the broader study: Samples from collaborators originated in the United States, Italy and Spain and spanned both the acute and convalescent phases of COVID-19. The dataset comprised deeply sampled blood TCRbeta repertoires from subjects exposed to, actively infected with, or recovered from COVID-19. Samples were obtained from the ongoing ImmuneRACE study (first 160 participants) and from over 1,000 subjects provided by 6 global collaborators. The prospective study material was composed of cDNA or gDNA derived from T cells, B-cell-depleted T cells, or PBMCs. Sample metadata almost always included a de-identified subject ID, COVID-19 status, age in years and sex. HLA class I and class II types, where available, came from metadata supplied by the sample provider rather than from assay-based typing. The repertoires were released in a freely available public database intended as a resource for research on the immune response to SARS-CoV-2.

TCRbeta CDR3 regions were amplified from genomic DNA using the immunoSEQ Assay, a bias-controlled multiplex PCR. The paper's data handling went like this. Within the assay, amplification of reference gene primers was used to estimate how many nucleated cells each sample contained. To quantify the absolute abundance of each unique TCRbeta CDR3 rearrangement, sequence reads were collapsed and filtered. For each sample, productive Simpson clonality was calculated as the square root of Simpson's diversity index across productive rearrangements. This immuneACCESS table, as held by TCRdb, lists in-frame sequences with V and J called but not all clones. Of the missing ones, under half trace to an unresolved V gene in checked studies; the others have no known cause. V, J and clone size are taken as reported in that table, and D and trimming were inferred from the DNA itself. The sample includes tens of thousands of clones, with approximately 86% observed a single time. The ten top clones hold roughly a sixth of the sample.

This clone came up many times. What this receptor recognizes is not known. The input lacks base qualities; no much larger clone sits a single base away. Points the paper makes about the study in general: Clinical and demographic metadata were provided uncurated, with the amount varying by source and participant.

Each collaborating institution followed its own protocols to collect whole blood in K2EDTA tubes. For TCRbeta analysis, collaborator samples were shipped as frozen whole blood, as isolated PBMCs, or as DNA extracted from either sample type. This clonotype was sampled from a woman over 75 with acute or convalescent COVID-19. Material for sequencing was peripheral blood.

In nucleotide form, the sequence is TGTGCCAGCAGTTTAGTAGGACAGGGAGACGGCTACACCTTC. This sequence encodes CASSLVGQGDGYTF. This chain is built from TRBV28 and TRBJ1-2; the central 8 bases match TRBD1. The CDR3 numbers 14 residues from cysteine through phenylalanine. Here the CDR3 DNA is all that survives: 42 bases in frame from base 1. For this chain, trimming is 2 bases at the V end and 8 bases at the J end, and the number of junction bases without a gene match is 7. Taken from the germline V gene, the CDR1 and CDR2 loops are MDHEN and SYDVKM.